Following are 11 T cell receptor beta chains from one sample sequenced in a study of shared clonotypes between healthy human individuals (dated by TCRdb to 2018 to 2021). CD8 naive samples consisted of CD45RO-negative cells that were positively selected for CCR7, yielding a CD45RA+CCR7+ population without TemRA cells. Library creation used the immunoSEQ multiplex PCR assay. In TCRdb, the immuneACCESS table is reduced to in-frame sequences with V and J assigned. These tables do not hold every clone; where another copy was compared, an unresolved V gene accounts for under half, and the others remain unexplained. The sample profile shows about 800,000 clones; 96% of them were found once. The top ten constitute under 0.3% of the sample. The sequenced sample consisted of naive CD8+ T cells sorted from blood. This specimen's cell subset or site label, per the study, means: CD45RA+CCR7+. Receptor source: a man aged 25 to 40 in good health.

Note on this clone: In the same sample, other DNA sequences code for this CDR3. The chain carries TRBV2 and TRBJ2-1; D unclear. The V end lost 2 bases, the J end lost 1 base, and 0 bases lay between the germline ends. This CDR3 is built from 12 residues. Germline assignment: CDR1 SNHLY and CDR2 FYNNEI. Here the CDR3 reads CASSESYNEQFF. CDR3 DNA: TGTGCCAGCAGTGAATCCTACAATGAGCAGTTCTTC.

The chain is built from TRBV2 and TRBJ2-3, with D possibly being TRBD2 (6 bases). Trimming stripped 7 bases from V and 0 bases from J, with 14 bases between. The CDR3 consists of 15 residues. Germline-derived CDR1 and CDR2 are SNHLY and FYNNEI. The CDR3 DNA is TGTGCCAGCATTCGATGGCGGGATAGCACAGATACGCAGTATTTT. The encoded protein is CASIRWRDSTDTQYF.

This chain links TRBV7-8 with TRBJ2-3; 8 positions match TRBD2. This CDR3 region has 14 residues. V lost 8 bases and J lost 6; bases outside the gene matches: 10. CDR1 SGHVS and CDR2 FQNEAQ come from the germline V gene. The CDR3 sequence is CASAPSGGFDTQYF. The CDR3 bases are TGTGCCAGCGCACCTTCGGGGGGGTTCGATACGCAGTATTTT.

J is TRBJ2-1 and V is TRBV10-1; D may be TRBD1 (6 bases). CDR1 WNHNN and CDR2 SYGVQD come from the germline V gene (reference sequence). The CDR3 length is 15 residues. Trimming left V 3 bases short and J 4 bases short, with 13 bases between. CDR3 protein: CASSDPDSPYNEQFF. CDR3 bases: TGCGCCAGCAGTGACCCGGACAGCCCTTACAATGAGCAGTTCTTC.

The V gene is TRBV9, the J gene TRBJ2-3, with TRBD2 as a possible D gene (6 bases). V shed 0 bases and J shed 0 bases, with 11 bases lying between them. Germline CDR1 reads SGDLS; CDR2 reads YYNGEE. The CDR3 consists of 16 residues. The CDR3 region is CASSVVPSASTDTQYF. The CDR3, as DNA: TGTGCCAGCAGCGTAGTACCTAGCGCAAGCACAGATACGCAGTATTTT. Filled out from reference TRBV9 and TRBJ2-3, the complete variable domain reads DSGVTQTPKHLITATGQRVTLRCSPRSGDLSVYWYQQSLDQGLQFLIQYYNGEERAKGNILERFSAQQFPDLHSELNLSSLELGDSALYFCASSVVPSASTDTQYFGPGTRLTVL.

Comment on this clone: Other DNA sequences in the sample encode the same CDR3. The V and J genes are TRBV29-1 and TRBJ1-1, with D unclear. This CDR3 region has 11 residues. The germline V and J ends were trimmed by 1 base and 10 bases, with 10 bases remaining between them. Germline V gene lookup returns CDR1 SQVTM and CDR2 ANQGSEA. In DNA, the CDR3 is TGCAGCGTTGAAGCCCGCGAGGGAGCTTTCTTT. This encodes CSVEAREGAFF.

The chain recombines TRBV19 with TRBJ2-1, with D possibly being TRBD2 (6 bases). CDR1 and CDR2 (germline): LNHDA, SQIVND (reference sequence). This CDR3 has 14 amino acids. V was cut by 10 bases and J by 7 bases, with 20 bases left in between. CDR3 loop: CATSLGLGVNEQFF. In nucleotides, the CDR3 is TGTGCCACAAGCTTGGGACTCGGTGTGAATGAGCAGTTCTTC.

The CDR3 DNA is TGTGCCATCAGAGGGGAGTATGGCTACACCTTC. Its translation is CAIRGEYGYTF. The V call is TRBV10-3, the J call TRBJ1-2; possibly TRBD1 for D (5 bases). Per germline, CDR1 ENHRY and CDR2 SYGVKD. The CDR3 is 11 residues long. V was clipped by 6 bases and J by 5 bases, with 7 bases between them.

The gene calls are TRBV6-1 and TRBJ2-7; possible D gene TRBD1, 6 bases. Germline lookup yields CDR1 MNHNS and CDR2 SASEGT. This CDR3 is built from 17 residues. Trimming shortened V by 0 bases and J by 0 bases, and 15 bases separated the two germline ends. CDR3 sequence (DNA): TGTGCCAGCAGTGAAGCGCTTCGGACAGATGACTCCTACGAGCAGTACTTC. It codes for CASSEALRTDDSYEQYF.

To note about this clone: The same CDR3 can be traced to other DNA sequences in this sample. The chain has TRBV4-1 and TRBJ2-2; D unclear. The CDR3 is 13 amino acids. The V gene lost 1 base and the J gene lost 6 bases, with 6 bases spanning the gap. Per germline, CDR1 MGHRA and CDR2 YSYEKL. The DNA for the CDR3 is TGCGCCAGCAGCCAAGCCCGGCCCGGGGAGCTGTTTTTT. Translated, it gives CASSQARPGELFF.

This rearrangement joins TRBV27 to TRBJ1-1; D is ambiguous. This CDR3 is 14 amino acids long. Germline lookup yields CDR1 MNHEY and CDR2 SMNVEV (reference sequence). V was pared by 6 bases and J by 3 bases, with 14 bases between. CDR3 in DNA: TGTGCCAGCAGGATGGAATTATGGGACACTGAAGCTTTCTTT. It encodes CASRMELWDTEAFF.